The next 10 T cell receptor beta chains were all read from a single sample in a study of OX40 agonist ivuxolimab in advanced cancers. Clones were sequenced by immunoSEQ multiplex PCR, and TCRdb holds only the in-frame ones, with some missing. The profile shows 70,000 to 75,000 clones, roughly 85% of them singletons. The sequenced sample was CD4+ or CD8+ T cells sorted from blood, obtained in a trial of the OX40 agonist ivuxolimab. The receptor set was obtained from an adult with an advanced solid tumor such as melanoma, head and neck, liver or kidney cancer.

The chain uses TRBV29-1 and TRBJ1-2; tentatively, D is TRBD1 (6 bases). Per the germline V gene, CDR1 is SQVTM and CDR2 is ANQGSEA. The V end lost 7 bases, the J end lost 8 bases, and 20 bases lay between the germline ends. The CDR3 covers 13 residues. DNA for the CDR3: TGCAGCGCCCGGGGGGGCGCGACGGGAGGCTACACCTTC. This gives the protein CSARGGATGGYTF.

The V call is TRBV10-2, the J call TRBJ2-4, with D tentatively TRBD2 (6 bases). CDR3 length: 15 amino acids. The V gene's germline CDR1 is WSHSY and CDR2 SAAADI. Trimming stripped 4 bases from V and 9 bases from J, with 19 bases between. The CDR3 loop is CASSGGYGVLAIQYF. CDR3 coding DNA: TGCGCCAGCAGTGGGGGATACGGGGTACTAGCCATTCAGTACTTC.

The chain carries TRBV10-3 and TRBJ2-1; 14 bases line up with TRBD2. The CDR3 covers 14 residues. Germline lookup yields CDR1 ENHRY and CDR2 SYGVKD. The J segment lost 7 bases and the V segment lost 6 bases, leaving 2 bases of the junction unmatched. The CDR3 here is CAIRGLAGANEQFF. The CDR3, as DNA: TGTGCCATCAGGGGACTAGCGGGAGCTAATGAGCAGTTCTTC.

The chain recombines TRBV7-2 with TRBJ2-3; no definite D call. This CDR3 spans 11 amino acids. Germline V gene sequence: CDR1 SGHTA, CDR2 FQGNSA. V was cut by 6 bases and J by 2 bases, with 3 bases left in between. The CDR3 bases are TGTGCCAGCAGGGTCACAGATACGCAGTATTTT. Translation gives CASRVTDTQYF.

V and J are TRBV4-2 and TRBJ2-3, with TRBD2 matching over 11 bases. Per germline, CDR1 LGHNA and CDR2 YNFKEQ. This CDR3 region has 17 residues. J lost 4 bases, V lost 2 bases, and 8 bases had no gene match. DNA for the CDR3: TGTGCCAGCAGCCAAAGTTCGACTAGCGGGGCCTCAGATACGCAGTATTTT. It encodes CASSQSSTSGASDTQYF.

V gene TRBV7-2 combines with J gene TRBJ1-3; 7 nucleotides align to TRBD1. V was clipped by 6 bases and J by 4 bases; unmatched bases: 6. The CDR3 extends over 14 amino acids. The germline gives CDR1 SGHTA, CDR2 FQGNSA. Written as DNA, the CDR3 is TGTGCCAGCAGGGCACCGGGACAGGGAAACACCATATATTTT. Protein sequence: CASRAPGQGNTIYF.

The chain couples TRBV9 to TRBJ2-1; D perhaps matches TRBD2 (5 bases). The germline V gene has CDR1 SGDLS and CDR2 YYNGEE. Trimming pared 0 bases from V and 11 bases from J, leaving 12 bases between. The CDR3 extends over 13 amino acids. The CDR3 reads CASSVGTSLQQFF. The CDR3, as DNA: TGTGCCAGCAGCGTAGGTACTAGTCTTCAGCAGTTCTTC.

The chain carries TRBV18 and TRBJ2-7, with D possibly matching TRBD1 (6 bases). Germline V gene data show CDR1 as KGHSH and CDR2 as LQKENI. The V gene lost 1 base and the J gene lost 7 bases, with 11 bases spanning the gap. The CDR3 covers 13 residues. The CDR3, as DNA: TGTGCCAGCTCACCACAGGACAGATCTGAGCAGTACTTC. This encodes CASSPQDRSEQYF.

The chain links TRBV14 to TRBJ2-7, with 8 positions matching TRBD1. Trimming at V came to 4 bases and at J to 2 bases, leaving 7 bases not matched to a gene. CDR3 length: 15 amino acids. CDR1 and CDR2 (germline): SGHDN, FVKESK. The DNA for the CDR3 is TGTGCCAGCAGCCCCCTCCGGACAGGGACCTACGAGCAGTACTTC. This encodes CASSPLRTGTYEQYF.

The chain couples TRBV9 to TRBJ2-7, with 9 bases fitting TRBD1. Germline V gene lookup returns CDR1 SGDLS and CDR2 YYNGEE. The CDR3 consists of 16 residues. The junction had 6 bases not matched to a gene; V was cut back by 0 bases and J by 2 bases. The CDR3: CASSVGYGTGTYEQYF. In DNA form, the CDR3 reads TGTGCCAGCAGCGTAGGATACGGGACAGGGACCTACGAGCAGTACTTC.